These 8 T cell receptor beta chains came from one sample sequenced in a study of cytomegalovirus exposure and HLA in healthy donors (dated 2017 in TCRdb). The library was obtained by the immunoSEQ multiplex PCR assay. A mixture of 60 forward primers for TCR Vbeta segments and 13 reverse primers for TCR Jbeta segments was used in the multiplex PCR. As stored in TCRdb, this immuneACCESS dataset retains in-frame rearrangements with V and J assigned. A fraction of the clones does not appear; measured against another copy, unresolved V genes explain less than half of the discrepancy, and the remainder lacks a known reason. Counted in this sample were under 200,000 clones; 75% to 90% of them appeared once. Jointly, the top ten make up 1.5% to 2% of the sample. The sequencing input was PBMCs. These receptors all come from a woman under 30 in good health and CMV-seronegative.

This clone was recorded only once. The chain couples TRBV29-1 to TRBJ1-1; D may be TRBD1 (5 bases). CDR1 and CDR2 (germline): SQVTM, ANQGSEA. The CDR3 has 12 residues. Trimming stripped 8 bases from V and 7 bases from J, with 17 bases between. The CDR3 sequence is CSSGLGPGEAFF. Here the CDR3 DNA reads TGCAGCTCTGGTCTGGGGCCGGGTGAAGCTTTCTTT.

This clone was seen a few times. The rearrangement uses TRBV28 and TRBJ2-7, with 8 bases identical to TRBD1. The CDR3 contains 13 residues. The V segment lost 6 bases and the J segment 3 bases; nucleotides outside the gene matches: 4. Germline V gene data show CDR1 as MDHEN and CDR2 as SYDVKM. The CDR3 nucleotides are TGTGCCAGCAGCAGGGACAGGCGCTACGAGCAGTACTTC. This gives the protein CASSRDRRYEQYF.

The genes are TRBV28 and TRBJ1-5; no reliable D call. V lost 1 base and J lost 2, with 9 bases in between. Per the germline V gene, CDR1 is MDHEN and CDR2 is SYDVKM. The CDR3 is made up of 15 amino acids. The CDR3 DNA reads as TGTGCCAGCAGTTTATTAGGGAGGGGCAATCAGCCCCAGCATTTT. Protein sequence: CASSLLGRGNQPQHF.

The V and J genes are TRBV7-3 and TRBJ2-1, with TRBD2 as a possible D gene (6 bases). Germline assignment: CDR1 SGHTA and CDR2 FQGTGA. The CDR3 has 15 residues. V was cut by 5 bases and J by 6 bases, with 17 bases left in between. Here the CDR3 DNA reads TGTGCCAGCAGCCCAGTCCCGGGAGCGGGCAATGAGCAGTTCTTC. It yields the protein CASSPVPGAGNEQFF.

The rearrangement uses TRBV20-1 and TRBJ1-5; D is unclear. This CDR3 has 10 residues. V was pared by 8 bases and J by 2 bases, with 4 bases between. The germline gives CDR1 DFQATT, CDR2 SNEGSKA (reference sequence). In DNA, the CDR3 is TGCAGTCCGGGCAATCAGCCCCAGCATTTT. Translating it yields CSPGNQPQHF.

Turning to this clone: Other DNA sequences in this specimen translate into the identical CDR3. The chain has TRBV18 and TRBJ1-1, with D unresolved. This CDR3 contains 13 residues. The V gene's germline CDR1 is KGHSH and CDR2 LQKENI. Trimming left V 2 bases short and J 6 bases short, with 10 bases between. As DNA, the CDR3 is TGTGCCAGCTCACCAACACAGAGAGCTGAAGCTTTCTTT. This gives the protein CASSPTQRAEAFF.

This clone was observed a single time. The rearrangement uses TRBV11-2 and TRBJ2-5, with a tentative D call TRBD2 (5 bases). Per the germline V gene, CDR1 is SGHAT and CDR2 is FQNNGV. Deletions cut 0 bases from V and 1 base from J, with 9 bases between. The CDR3 has 15 amino acids. The CDR3 sequence: CASSLDTGLQETQYF. The CDR3 coding sequence is TGTGCCAGCAGCTTAGATACCGGACTCCAAGAGACCCAGTACTTC.

This clone appeared a few times. CDR3 residues: CASSFSGQLSGNTIYF. CDR3 DNA: TGTGCCAGCAGTTTCTCAGGACAGCTCTCTGGAAACACCATATATTTT. This sequence joins TRBV6-6 and TRBJ1-3; possible D gene TRBD1, 6 bases. Trimming shortened V by 4 bases and J by 0 bases, and 13 bases separated the two germline ends. The germline CDR1 and CDR2 sequences are MNHNY and SVGAGI (reference sequence). The CDR3 runs 16 residues.